This T cell receptor beta chain was captured in a study of blood T cells in healthy people across ages. Study results and limitations: Among long-lived donors, naive CD4+ cells were more numerous and diversity higher than in aged donors.

A second PCR of 7 to 11 cycles used a sample-barcoded 5' primer and a J-beta primer mix. From each sample, at least 2.5 million paired-end reads containing CDR3 were obtained. TCRdb re-derived calls from the 5' RACE reads in MiXCR, one entry per CDR3 protein. The sample holds roughly 1.5 million distinct CDR3 sequences, 35% to 45% seen once. This clonotype has just a few counts. The antigen is unknown. The germline V gene encodes CDR1 ENHRY and CDR2 SYGVKD. V lost 3 bases and J 1 base, leaving 15 bases between the germline ends. This CDR3 has 16 amino acids. The chain recombines TRBV10-3 with TRBJ1-1; D call uncertain. Sequenced input: blood. This clonotype originated in a woman under 30 in good health. The CDR3 spells CAISDYRLGGNTEAFF. The CDR3 coding sequence is TGTGCCATCAGTGATTATCGTTTGGGAGGGAACACTGAAGCTTTCTTT.